This T cell receptor beta chain was observed in a study of CD8 T cells in ankylosing spondylitis (dated by TCRdb to about 2017). At the level of the whole study: T cell receptor beta repertoires were profiled in healthy donors and ankylosing spondylitis patients so that disease-linked TCR variants could be found. The full study cohort comprised 25 or so ankylosing spondylitis patients and 110 or so healthy donors. Peripheral blood was sampled, and synovial fluid was additionally collected from ankylosing spondylitis patients.

Comment on this clonotype: It lacks a known antigen. No clone much larger than this one lies a single base away; base qualities are absent.

For CDR1 and CDR2, the germline V gene (reference sequence) lists LGHDT and YNNKEL. The CDR3 starts with the cysteine, ends with the phenylalanine, and has 15 residues. Of the read, only the CDR3 DNA is kept; its 45 bases are in frame from base 1. Trimming costs V 4 bases and J 2 bases, and their ends lie 13 bases apart. The data were produced on an Illumina HiSeq 2500. TCR beta libraries were prepared by quantitative 5'-RACE with molecular barcodes. As for the original processing: Disease-linked TCR variants were identified with a new computational method built on a probabilistic model of VDJ rearrangement. The raw public data were reprocessed by TCRdb itself: fastp quality trimming at Q25, MiXCR clonotype calling, in-frame beta chains only. Each entry merges the rows of one CDR3 protein and shows their most common DNA and genes. The V and J calls here are based on TCRdb, not the publication. Present in this sample are just under 350,000 distinct CDR3 sequences, over 12% of which were seen just once. The ten largest account for approximately 1% of the sample.

Results and caveats for the whole study, not just this receptor: The disease-linked clones were reported to be significantly enriched in matched synovial fluid samples from ankylosing spondylitis patients. Some TCR beta motif variants had previously been reported in synovial fluid and blood of reactive arthritis patients, which suggested common disease-initiation mechanisms. The disease-linked clones had a CD8+ phenotype and were found at relatively low frequencies in peripheral blood. A TCR beta motif made up of eight highly homologous amino acid variants appeared to be characteristic of blood from ankylosing spondylitis patients.

The sequenced sample was blood, either unsorted or a sorted T cell fraction (not recorded which). This TCR was recovered from a male donor with ankylosing spondylitis or in good health (not recorded which). In this chain, TRBV3-1 is recombined with TRBJ2-3, with an unclear D gene assignment. The sequenced DNA: TGTGCCAGCAGCCGCGGACCAATCTTCACAGATACGCAGTATTTT. Its coded protein is CASSRGPIFTDTQYF.